This TCR beta chain was found in a study of blood T cell repertoires in COVID-19. Looking at the study overall: Sites in the United States, Italy and Spain provided acute and convalescent COVID-19 samples.

TCRdb's table, derived via immunoSEQ multiplex PCR, lists solely in-frame clones and lacks some. The sample holds some 130,000 clones, roughly 85% seen once. The V and J ends lost 4 bases and 4 bases, in that order; junction bases with no gene match: 8. Germline loops: CDR1 SGHRS, CDR2 YFSETQ. This CDR3 is 16 amino acids long. This TCR was recovered from a human donor in a cohort sampled during active COVID-19. This chain joins TRBV5-1 and TRBJ2-1; 10 positions agree with TRBD2. Input material: peripheral blood. As DNA, the CDR3 is TGCGCCAGCAGCCCATCTAGCGGGGGTTTATACAATGAGCAGTTCTTC. This sequence encodes CASSPSSGGLYNEQFF. The whole variable domain, remainder taken from reference TRBV5-1 and TRBJ2-1, is KAGVTQTPRYLIKTRGQQVTLSCSPISGHRSVSWYQQTPGQGLQFLFEYFSETQRNKGNFPGRFSGRQFSNSRSEMNVSTLELGDSALYLCASSPSSGGLYNEQFFGPGTRLTVL.